This passage covers 21 T cell receptor beta chains from one sample sequenced in a study of T cells in Graves' hyperthyroidism and ophthalmopathy. Using RNA transcripts as the source, TCR beta CDR3 regions were amplified. RT-PCR in the first round (using the HTBI primer set) targeted the TCR CDR3. TCRdb reprocessed the multiplex PCR reads with MiXCR, giving one entry per CDR3 protein. Among over 450,000 distinct CDR3 sequences listed, roughly 18% were seen once. The sequenced sample consisted of blood. These receptors were taken from a woman under 30 with Graves' ophthalmopathy.

This clonotype showed up many times. The V call is TRBV12-3 or TRBV12-4, the J call TRBJ1-3; no firm D call. V lost 3 bases and J 2 bases, leaving 14 bases between the germline ends. This CDR3 is built from 16 residues. CDR3 in amino acids: CASSLRTTTTGNTIYF. Written as DNA, the CDR3 is TGTGCCAGCAGTTTGAGAACCACTACTACTGGAAACACCATATATTTT.

In DNA form, the CDR3 reads TGTGCCAGCAGTGCTAAATTATCACAGGAGACCCAGTACTTC. This translates into CASSAKLSQETQYF. The chain recombines TRBV28 with TRBJ2-5; no firm D call. Germline CDR1 MDHEN, CDR2 SYDVKM. This CDR3 is 14 amino acids long. V was cut by 5 bases and J by 5 bases, with 15 bases left in between.

The J gene is TRBJ2-7, the V gene TRBV4-1, with D perhaps matching TRBD1 or TRBD2 (5 bases each). Trimming took 2 bases from V and 5 from J, leaving 10 bases between them. The CDR3 extends over 13 amino acids. Per germline, CDR1 MGHRA and CDR2 YSYEKL. As DNA, the CDR3 is TGCGCCAGCAGCCAACCGGGACCCAACGAGCAGTACTTC. As protein: CASSQPGPNEQYF.

In this sample, this clonotype turned up many times. The chain carries TRBV7-9 and TRBJ2-7; 9 nucleotides match TRBD1. Germline loops: CDR1 SEHNR, CDR2 FQNEAQ (reference sequence). V lost 1 base to trimming and J lost 2 bases; unmatched junction nucleotides: 9. The CDR3 runs 17 residues. The CDR3 region is CASSLVVSGQGTYEQYF. As DNA, the CDR3 is TGTGCCAGCAGCTTAGTAGTATCGGGACAGGGTACCTACGAGCAGTACTTC. The whole variable domain, filled in from reference TRBV7-9 and TRBJ2-7, reads DTGVSQNPRHKITKRGQNVTFRCDPISEHNRLYWYRQTLGQGPEFLTYFQNEAQLEKSRLLSDRFSAERPKGSFSTLEIQRTEQGDSAMYLCASSLVVSGQGTYEQYFGPGTRLTVT.

This clonotype was seen repeatedly, ten times or more. The chain joins TRBV7-8 to TRBJ2-5; weak D call: TRBD2 (6 bases). The ends were cut back, 6 bases at V and 5 bases at J, with 13 bases in the middle. Germline CDR1 and CDR2: SGHVS and FQNEAQ. The length of the CDR3 is 13 residues. CDR3 bases: TGTGCCAGCAGAGAACGGGGGAGGGAGACCCAGTACTTC. Translated, it gives CASRERGRETQYF.

This clonotype was seen a handful of times. CDR3 nucleotide sequence: TGCGCCAGCAGCCAAGGTCCAGAGCCCCCTAACTATGGCTACACCTTC. This sequence encodes CASSQGPEPPNYGYTF. This sequence joins TRBV4-1 and TRBJ1-2, with D uncertain. V lost 1 base, J lost 0 bases, and 12 bases lay in between. The CDR3 is 16 residues long. Per the germline V gene, CDR1 is MGHRA and CDR2 is YSYEKL.

This clonotype appeared many times. V gene TRBV30 combines with J gene TRBJ2-7, with 7 bases that match TRBD1. Losses at the gene ends were 2 bases for V and 2 bases for J; bases not matched to a gene: 6. Germline V lookup: CDR1 GTSNPN, CDR2 SVGIG (reference sequence). The CDR3 extends over 14 amino acids. The CDR3 region is CAWSTWDRAYEQYF. The CDR3 DNA reads TGTGCCTGGAGTACCTGGGACAGAGCCTACGAGCAGTACTTC.

The table lists this clonotype with many counts. The rearrangement joins TRBV6-1 to TRBJ2-5; weak D call: TRBD1 (6 bases). Deletions cut 4 bases from V and 3 bases from J, with 12 bases between. CDR1 is MNHNS and CDR2 is SASEGT in the germline V gene. The CDR3 is 14 amino acids. The CDR3 here is CASSATGQEETQYF. The CDR3 DNA follows: TGTGCCAGCAGTGCCACGGGACAAGAAGAGACCCAGTACTTC.

The CDR3 DNA sequence: TGTGCCAGCAGCCGGGACTCCGTCCACGAGCAGTACTTC. Translating it yields CASSRDSVHEQYF. V gene TRBV5-6 combines with J gene TRBJ2-7; D perhaps matches TRBD2 (6 bases). Germline V gene sequence: CDR1 SGHDT, CDR2 YYEEEE. The V gene lost 4 bases and the J gene lost 5 bases, with 13 bases spanning the gap. The CDR3 has 13 residues.

This clonotype was detected many times. V usage is TRBV10-3 and J usage is TRBJ1-1; D ambiguous. From germline, CDR1 is ENHRY and CDR2 SYGVKD. Trimming took 1 base from V and 1 from J, leaving 7 bases between them. The CDR3 length is 14 residues. The CDR3 DNA sequence: TGTGCCATCAGTGAGTTCTTGGGGAACACTGAAGCTTTCTTT. Translation: CAISEFLGNTEAFF.

This clonotype was counted ten times or more. The V and J genes are TRBV7-3 and TRBJ2-1; 10 positions agree with TRBD2. Germline V gives CDR1 SGHTA, CDR2 FQGTGA. Trimming cost V 2 bases and J 0 bases; bases outside gene matches: 4. CDR3 size: 17 residues. The DNA of the CDR3 is TGTGCCAGCAGCTTACTGAGCGGGGGGGTCTCCTACAATGAGCAGTTCTTC. It encodes CASSLLSGGVSYNEQFF.

This clonotype was seen only once. The rearrangement joins TRBV5-8 to TRBJ1-5; no clear D gene. There are 13 residues in the CDR3. V shed 4 bases and J shed 5 bases, with 10 bases lying between them. Germline CDR1 reads SGHTS; CDR2 reads YDEGEE. The CDR3 bases are TGTGCCAGCAGCCAAACCGGGTATCAGCCCCAGCATTTT. It specifies CASSQTGYQPQHF. Combining the CDR3 with reference TRBV5-8 and TRBJ1-5 gives the whole variable domain EAGVTQSPTHLIKTRGQQATLRCSPISGHTSVYWYQQALGLGLQFLLWYDEGEERNRGNFPPRFSGRQFPNYSSELNVNALELEDSALYLCASSQTGYQPQHFGDGTRLSIL.

The chain uses TRBV28 and TRBJ1-1; a possible D gene is TRBD1 (5 bases). This CDR3 is 14 amino acids long. Trimming took off 10 bases at V and 2 bases at J, with 17 bases between the two ends. The V gene's germline CDR1 is MDHEN and CDR2 SYDVKM. The CDR3 protein is CANRAGTPNTEAFF. The CDR3 nucleotides read TGTGCCAACAGAGCCGGGACCCCTAACACTGAAGCTTTCTTT.

This clonotype was seen ten or more times. The chain employs TRBV11-2 and TRBJ1-3; D possibly corresponds to TRBD1 (5 bases). Trimming stripped 3 bases from V and 5 bases from J, with 11 bases between. There are 14 residues in the CDR3. In germline, CDR1 is SGHAT, CDR2 FQNNGV. The DNA of the CDR3 is TGTGCCAGCAGCTTGGAGGCAGGGAGAAACACCATATATTTT. It is translated as CASSLEAGRNTIYF.

This clonotype was counted many times. The rearrangement links TRBV3-1 to TRBJ2-7; the D gene is possibly TRBD1 (5 bases). Germline V gene data show CDR1 as LGHDT and CDR2 as YNNKEL (reference sequence). CDR3 size: 14 residues. V was pared by 0 bases and J by 0 bases, with 6 bases between. The CDR3 DNA reads as TGTGCCAGCAGCCAAGAACAGGCCTCCTACGAGCAGTACTTC. Translating it yields CASSQEQASYEQYF.

The rearrangement links TRBV13 to TRBJ2-7; 10 nucleotides match TRBD2. Germline-derived CDR1 and CDR2 are PRHDT and FYEKMQ (reference sequence). Germline trimming cut 2 bases from V and 6 bases from J; bases unmatched to any gene: 7. This CDR3 contains 15 residues. CDR3 residues: CASSLSSTSGPEQYF. The DNA for the CDR3 is TGTGCCAGCAGCTTATCCTCGACTAGCGGGCCCGAGCAGTACTTC.

This clonotype has just a few counts. CDR3 sequence reads: CASRKQGASEKLFF. CDR3 nucleotide sequence: TGTGCCAGCAGGAAACAGGGGGCAAGTGAAAAACTGTTTTTT. The gene calls are TRBV27 and TRBJ1-4; TRBD1 agrees at 9 bases. This CDR3 has 14 residues. Trimming at V came to 6 bases and at J to 7 bases, leaving 6 bases not matched to a gene. From germline, CDR1 is MNHEY and CDR2 SMNVEV (reference sequence).

This clonotype was recorded a few times. The genes are TRBV6-2 or TRBV6-3 and TRBJ2-7; 9 bases are a match to TRBD2. J lost 4 bases, V lost 5 bases, and 24 bases had no gene match. Per the germline V gene, CDR1 is MNHEY and CDR2 is SVGEGT. This CDR3 comprises 20 residues. CDR3: CASSLPYPLRSGRSAYEQYF. For the CDR3, the DNA is TGTGCCAGCAGTCTACCCTACCCCCTCAGGAGCGGGAGGTCCGCGTACGAGCAGTACTTC.

This clonotype was recorded many times. The chain uses TRBV12-3 or TRBV12-4 and TRBJ2-5, with D possibly being TRBD2 (5 bases). V was cut by 7 bases and J by 1 base, with 13 bases left in between. The CDR3 is 14 residues long. DNA of the CDR3: TGTGCCAGCACATTGGACTGGATCCAAGAGACCCAGTACTTC. Its translation: CASTLDWIQETQYF.

This chain connects TRBV6-2 or TRBV6-3 to TRBJ1-5; 10 bases are a match to TRBD1. The CDR3 contains 19 residues. V lost 0 bases and J lost 1; bases outside the gene matches: 9. Germline CDR1 reads MNHEY; CDR2 reads SVGEGT. CDR3 residues: CASSYSILRDRGSNQPQHF. DNA for the CDR3: TGTGCCAGCAGTTACTCGATTTTACGGGACAGGGGCAGCAATCAGCCCCAGCATTTT.

There are a few counts of this clonotype. The V and J genes are TRBV27 and TRBJ1-2, with D tentatively TRBD1 (5 bases). Germline V CDR1 and CDR2: MNHEY, SMNVEV (reference sequence). Trimming cost V 8 bases and J 7 bases, with 17 bases left between them. This CDR3 is 13 amino acids long. This CDR3 reads CASGLGSGGGYTF. CDR3 in DNA: TGTGCCAGCGGCCTTGGCTCCGGGGGTGGCTACACCTTC.